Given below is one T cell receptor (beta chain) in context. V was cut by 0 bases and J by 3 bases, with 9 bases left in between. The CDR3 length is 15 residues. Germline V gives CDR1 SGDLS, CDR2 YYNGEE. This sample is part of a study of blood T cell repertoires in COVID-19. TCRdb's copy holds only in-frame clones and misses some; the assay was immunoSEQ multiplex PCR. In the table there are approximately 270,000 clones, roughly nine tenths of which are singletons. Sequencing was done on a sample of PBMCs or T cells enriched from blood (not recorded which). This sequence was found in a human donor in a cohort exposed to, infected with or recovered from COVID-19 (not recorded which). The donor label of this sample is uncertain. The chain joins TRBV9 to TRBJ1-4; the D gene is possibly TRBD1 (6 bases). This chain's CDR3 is CASSVAGDSNEKLFF. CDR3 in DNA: TGTGCCAGCAGCGTAGCAGGGGATTCTAATGAAAAACTGTTTTTT. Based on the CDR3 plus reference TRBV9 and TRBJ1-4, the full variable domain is DSGVTQTPKHLITATGQRVTLRCSPRSGDLSVYWYQQSLDQGLQFLIQYYNGEERAKGNILERFSAQQFPDLHSELNLSSLELGDSALYFCASSVAGDSNEKLFFGSGTQLSVL.